The rows below give T cell receptor beta chains drawn from one sample of a study of cytomegalovirus exposure and HLA in healthy donors. Libraries were prepared by immunoSEQ multiplex PCR; TCRdb keeps only in-frame clonotypes and omits some of them. The sample lists 150,000 to 200,000 clones; roughly 79% were seen once. The source material was PBMCs. Receptors originate from a woman aged 18-35 years in good health and CMV-seropositive. Both conserved end residues are part of each CDR3. A D gene is named only where the DNA matches it firmly. Size tells how often a clone was seen (once, few, many) or the class of an expanded clone, and some rows leave it out.

DNA	CDR3	V	J	D	size
TGTGCCAGCAGCCAAAAGACAGGGTTGCCCCAGCATTTT	CASSQKTGLPQHF	TRBV5-6	TRBJ1-5	TRBD1	-
TGTGCCAGCAGAGTTCTGTTTTTGAGGGACAAAAACACTGAAGCTTTCTTT	CASRVLFLRDKNTEAFF	TRBV28	TRBJ1-1	-	-
TGTGCCAGCAGCAACTGGGGGGGGAGCTATGGCTACACCTTC	CASSNWGGSYGYTF	TRBV11-3	TRBJ1-2	-	-
TGTGCCAGCAGCTCGGGACAGGCAACGGGATACGAGCAGTACTTC	CASSSGQATGYEQYF	TRBV5-6	TRBJ2-7	TRBD1	-
TGTGCCACCAGCAGAGCGGCCCCTACTAGCGCTCACTCCTACGAGCAGTACTTC	CATSRAAPTSAHSYEQYF	TRBV15	TRBJ2-7	TRBD2	-
TGTGCCAGCAGCGCAAACGCGGGGGGGTCAGGGGAGACCCAGTACTTC	CASSANAGGSGETQYF	TRBV9	TRBJ2-5	TRBD2	-
TGTGCCAGCAGTTTAGTAGCGGGGTTTACCGGGGAGCTGTTTTTT	CASSLVAGFTGELFF	TRBV27	TRBJ2-2	TRBD2	-
TGTGCCACCAGCAGAGGCCCCGTGGGGACAGGGAGCTACGAGCAGTACTTC	CATSRGPVGTGSYEQYF	TRBV15	TRBJ2-7	TRBD1	-
TGTGCCACCAGCAGCCACAGGGGCTCCTACGAGCAGTACTTC	CATSSHRGSYEQYF	TRBV15	TRBJ2-7	TRBD1	-
TGTGCCAGCAGCTTGGAGGCCGGCAGGGGATTCACCGGGGAGCTGTTTTTT	CASSLEAGRGFTGELFF	TRBV5-5	TRBJ2-2	-	-
TGCAGCGTCTCGGCGGGGATTACAGATACGCAGTATTTT	CSVSAGITDTQYF	TRBV29-1	TRBJ2-3	-	-
TGTGCCAGCAGTTTATCATCGGCCAGAGGGGAGACCCAGTACTTC	CASSLSSARGETQYF	TRBV27	TRBJ2-5	-	few
TGTGCCAGCAGCTTTTATATAGGGAGGAACACTGAAGCTTTCTTT	CASSFYIGRNTEAFF	TRBV5-8	TRBJ1-1	-	-
TGCGCCAGCAGCTTCTCCGGGACTAGCGGGGGGTTGCCAGATACGCAGTATTTT	CASSFSGTSGGLPDTQYF	TRBV5-1	TRBJ2-3	TRBD2	-
TGTGCCAGCACGAGTCCGACAATAGGAGCTTTCTTT	CASTSPTIGAFF	TRBV28	TRBJ1-1	-	few
TGCAGCGTTGAGGTAGGGGCGGGCAATCAGCCCCAGCATTTT	CSVEVGAGNQPQHF	TRBV29-1	TRBJ1-5	-	-
TGTGCCAGTAGGCCCAGGGGAAGGGCCTACGAGCAGTACTTC	CASRPRGRAYEQYF	TRBV19	TRBJ2-7	-	-
TGTGCCAGCAGACCACCGGGACAGGGTTTCTATGGCTACACCTTC	CASRPPGQGFYGYTF	TRBV2	TRBJ1-2	TRBD1	-
TGTGCCAGCAGTTTGCTAAGTGGAAACACCATATATTTT	CASSLLSGNTIYF	TRBV27	TRBJ1-3	-	-
TGCGCCAGCAGCCAAGTCGTCAGGGCGGCCGCCGGGGAGCTGTTTTTT	CASSQVVRAAAGELFF	TRBV4-1	TRBJ2-2	-	once
TGTGCCAGCAGTTACATGGACAGGGGAGACGAGCAGTACTTC	CASSYMDRGDEQYF	TRBV6-5	TRBJ2-7	TRBD1	-
TGCGCCAGCAGCCAATACAGGGACCAAGAGACCCAGTACTTC	CASSQYRDQETQYF	TRBV5-1	TRBJ2-5	-	-
TGCGCCAGCTTTTCGGAAGAGGGGAGGGAGGAAAAACTGTTTTTT	CASFSEEGREEKLFF	TRBV23-1	TRBJ1-4	-	-
TGTGCCAGCAGCTACGACGGACAGGTTTCCGAGCAGTACTTC	CASSYDGQVSEQYF	TRBV11-2	TRBJ2-7	TRBD1	few
TGTGCCAGCAGCCAAGCCGACAATGTACTCTACGAGCAGTACTTC	CASSQADNVLYEQYF	TRBV14	TRBJ2-7	-	-
TGTGCCAGCGCCGTAGCAGAGCGCTACGAGCAGTACTTC	CASAVAERYEQYF	TRBV27	TRBJ2-7	-	-
TGTGCCAGCAGCTTGACTAGCAACACCGGGGAGCTGTTTTTT	CASSLTSNTGELFF	TRBV5-4	TRBJ2-2	-	-
TGCAGCGTTGTCCATGAGAGAGGCACTGAAGCTTTCTTT	CSVVHERGTEAFF	TRBV29-1	TRBJ1-1	-	-
TGCGCCAGCAGCCAAGATCACGGGGGGAATGAGCAGTTCTTC	CASSQDHGGNEQFF	TRBV4-3	TRBJ2-1	TRBD2	-
TGTGCCATCAGTGCCGGGACAGGGGTTTCTAACAGGTATAGCAATCAGCCCCAGCATTTT	CAISAGTGVSNRYSNQPQHF	TRBV10-3	TRBJ1-5	TRBD1	-
TGTGCCAGGCGGTGGAGGAACACTGAAGCTTTCTTT	CARRWRNTEAFF	TRBV5-3	TRBJ1-1	-	-
TGTGCCAGCAGTTTGGAGGAAAGCTATGGCTACACCTTC	CASSLEESYGYTF	TRBV28	TRBJ1-2	-	-
TGTGCCAGCAGTTCGCGAGGGAACTCTGGAAACACCATATATTTT	CASSSRGNSGNTIYF	TRBV28	TRBJ1-3	-	-
TGTGCCAGCAGCCAGAGGGTCGATGAGCAGTTCTTC	CASSQRVDEQFF	TRBV4-2	TRBJ2-1	-	-
TGTGCCAGCACTAGGACAGGAAATGAAAAACTGTTTTTT	CASTRTGNEKLFF	TRBV2	TRBJ1-4	TRBD1	-
TGTGCCAGCAGCTTAGTCGGCGGTAGCAATCAGCCCCAGCATTTT	CASSLVGGSNQPQHF	TRBV7-2	TRBJ1-5	-	-
TGTGCCAGCAGTGAAGCCTACTTCGGGGGGGGCCCCCAAGAGACCCAGTACTTC	CASSEAYFGGGPQETQYF	TRBV6-1	TRBJ2-5	TRBD2	few
TGCGCCAGCAGTAGTGTAGATCAAACCTTGGACACTGAAGCTTTCTTT	CASSSVDQTLDTEAFF	TRBV5-1	TRBJ1-1	-	-
TGTGCCAGCAGCTTGTTGGTGACAGTTTACAATGAGCAGTTCTTC	CASSLLVTVYNEQFF	TRBV7-9	TRBJ2-1	-	-
TGTGCCAGCAGCTTTTCGGGACAGGTTGGAGATACGCAGTATTTT	CASSFSGQVGDTQYF	TRBV7-2	TRBJ2-3	TRBD1	-
TGTGCCAGCAGTTACTGGGCGGGTATCAACGATGAGCAGTTCTTC	CASSYWAGINDEQFF	TRBV6-6	TRBJ2-1	-	-
TGTGCCAGCAGCCAAGATTTGGCGGGGGGGACCGGGGAGCTGTTTTTT	CASSQDLAGGTGELFF	TRBV4-2	TRBJ2-2	TRBD2	-
TGTGCCAGCAGCTGGCTCCCGGCAGGGAACACCGGGGAGCTGTTTTTT	CASSWLPAGNTGELFF	TRBV5-4	TRBJ2-2	-	-
TGTGCCAGCAGCCCCCCTAGCGGATCCTACAATGAGCAGTTCTTC	CASSPPSGSYNEQFF	TRBV6-6	TRBJ2-1	TRBD2	few
TGTGCCATCAGCACAGGGGAAGACTATGGCTACACCTTC	CAISTGEDYGYTF	TRBV10-3	TRBJ1-2	TRBD1	few
TGTGCCAGCGAGACTAGCGGCAACACCGGGGAGCTGTTTTTT	CASETSGNTGELFF	TRBV28	TRBJ2-2	TRBD2	-
TGTGCCAGCACCTCCGGACAGACGAGGACTGAAGCTTTCTTT	CASTSGQTRTEAFF	TRBV28	TRBJ1-1	-	-
TGCGCCAGCAGCCAAGATATTAGGACAGGGGACTATGGCTACACCTTC	CASSQDIRTGDYGYTF	TRBV4-3	TRBJ1-2	TRBD1	-